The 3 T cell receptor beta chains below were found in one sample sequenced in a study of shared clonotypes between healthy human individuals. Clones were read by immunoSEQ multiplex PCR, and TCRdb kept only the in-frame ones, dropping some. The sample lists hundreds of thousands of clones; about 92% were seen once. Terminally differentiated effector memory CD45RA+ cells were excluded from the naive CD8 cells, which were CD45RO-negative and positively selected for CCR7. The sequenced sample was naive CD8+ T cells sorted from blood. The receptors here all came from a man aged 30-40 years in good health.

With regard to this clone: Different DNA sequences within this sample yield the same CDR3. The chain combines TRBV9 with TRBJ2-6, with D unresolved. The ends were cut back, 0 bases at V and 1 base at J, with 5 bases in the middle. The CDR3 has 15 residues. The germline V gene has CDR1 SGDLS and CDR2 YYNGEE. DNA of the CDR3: TGTGCCAGCAGCGTAGCGGGTTCTGGGGCCAACGTCCTGACTTTC. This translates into CASSVAGSGANVLTF.

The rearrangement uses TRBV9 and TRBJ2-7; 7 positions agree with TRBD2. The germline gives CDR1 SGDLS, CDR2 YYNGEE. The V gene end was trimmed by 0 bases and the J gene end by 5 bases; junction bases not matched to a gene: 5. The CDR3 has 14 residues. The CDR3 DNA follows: TGTGCCAGCAGCGTAGGCGGGAGACCTCACGAGCAGTACTTC. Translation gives CASSVGGRPHEQYF.

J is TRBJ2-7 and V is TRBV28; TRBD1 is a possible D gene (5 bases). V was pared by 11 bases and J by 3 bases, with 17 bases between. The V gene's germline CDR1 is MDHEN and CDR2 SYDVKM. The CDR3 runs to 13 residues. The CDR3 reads CAPIEGDVYEQYF. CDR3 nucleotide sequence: TGTGCCCCCATCGAAGGGGATGTCTACGAGCAGTACTTC.